The 26 T cell receptor beta chains below all came from one sample that was sequenced in a study of technical replicates of blood from a handful of donors. The method was immunoSEQ multiplex PCR; TCRdb's version includes in-frame clones alone and lacks a portion of them. The table includes about 100,000 clones, 95% to 96% detected once. Sequencing was done on a sample of T cells isolated from PBMCs. The receptors originated from a human donor in good health.

The chain has TRBV7-8 and TRBJ2-1, with 14 bases lining up with TRBD2. In germline, CDR1 is SGHVS, CDR2 FQNEAQ. The length of the CDR3 is 16 residues. The V gene end was trimmed by 4 bases and the J gene end by 7 bases; junction bases not matched to a gene: 6. CDR3 in amino acids: CASSSRLAGGLNEQFF. The CDR3 DNA reads as TGTGCCAGCAGCTCAAGACTAGCGGGAGGGTTGAATGAGCAGTTCTTC.

The CDR3 spells CASSPAPGQDSYEQYF. CDR3 DNA: TGTGCCAGCAGCCCCGCACCGGGACAGGATTCCTACGAGCAGTACTTC. The chain couples TRBV7-8 to TRBJ2-7; the match to TRBD1 covers 8 bases. V lost 5 bases to trimming and J lost 1 base; unmatched junction nucleotides: 10. Germline V lookup: CDR1 SGHVS, CDR2 FQNEAQ. This CDR3 has 16 residues.

The chain combines TRBV28 with TRBJ1-4; D might be TRBD1 (6 bases). V was trimmed by 6 bases and J by 8 bases, leaving 16 bases between them. This CDR3 is built from 14 residues. Germline assignment: CDR1 MDHEN and CDR2 SYDVKM. The DNA of the CDR3 is TGTGCCAGCAGGACAGGTGGCGGACAGGAAAAACTGTTTTTT. This gives the protein CASRTGGGQEKLFF.

The chain combines TRBV5-4 with TRBJ2-5; possibly TRBD1 for D (5 bases). V was pared by 4 bases and J by 1 base, with 14 bases between. The CDR3 sequence is 15 residues long. Germline V lookup: CDR1 SGHNT, CDR2 YYREEE (reference sequence). CDR3 region: CASSRFQGIQETQYF. The CDR3 DNA reads TGTGCCAGCAGCCGTTTCCAGGGCATCCAAGAGACCCAGTACTTC.

V usage is TRBV2 and J usage is TRBJ1-5, with D unresolved. V lost 6 bases and J lost 1, with 7 bases in between. This CDR3 contains 13 residues. Germline CDR1 reads SNHLY; CDR2 reads FYNNEI. The CDR3 DNA reads as TGTGCCAGCAGGGAACTGAGCAATCAGCCCCAGCATTTT. This codes for CASRELSNQPQHF.

The chain uses TRBV7-3 and TRBJ1-2; 9 bases line up with TRBD1. CDR3 size: 13 residues. Per germline, CDR1 SGHTA and CDR2 FQGTGA. V trimming: 6 bases; J trimming: 14 bases; junction bases outside the gene matches: 13. CDR3 protein: CASSGTGGGGLTF. The CDR3 coding sequence is TGTGCCAGCAGTGGAACAGGGGGCGGAGGACTAACCTTC.

The chain carries TRBV28 and TRBJ2-1, with D uncertain. The CDR3 is 10 residues long. V gave up 8 bases and J gave up 5 bases, with 4 bases separating them. Germline CDR1 and CDR2: MDHEN and SYDVKM. DNA of the CDR3: TGTGCCAGCTCTGACAATGAGCAGTTCTTC. This sequence encodes CASSDNEQFF.

This rearrangement joins TRBV28 to TRBJ1-3; 7 nucleotides agree with TRBD1. Germline V gene data show CDR1 as MDHEN and CDR2 as SYDVKM. The V and J ends lost 6 bases and 8 bases, in that order; junction bases with no gene match: 16. This CDR3 has 16 amino acids. The DNA for the CDR3 is TGTGCCAGCAGCCCCGGGGGAGTGACAGGGCGGTACACCATATATTTT. It specifies CASSPGGVTGRYTIYF.

The chain carries TRBV28 and TRBJ2-7, with 11 bases lining up with TRBD2. This CDR3 comprises 14 residues. Germline CDR1 reads MDHEN; CDR2 reads SYDVKM. The V and J ends lost 5 bases and 2 bases, in that order; junction bases with no gene match: 2. The CDR3: CASSQTSGAYEQYF. The CDR3 bases are TGTGCCAGCAGTCAGACTAGCGGGGCCTACGAGCAGTACTTC.

This chain uses TRBV29-1 with TRBJ2-7; D may be TRBD2 (5 bases). CDR3 length: 12 amino acids. CDR1 SQVTM and CDR2 ANQGSEA come from the germline V gene. V gave up 5 bases and J gave up 5 bases, with 13 bases separating them. This chain's CDR3 is CSVSSQKDEQYF. The DNA for the CDR3 is TGCAGCGTTTCTAGCCAAAAGGACGAGCAGTACTTC.

The rearrangement uses TRBV27 and TRBJ2-6, with D tentatively TRBD2 (5 bases). CDR3 size: 17 residues. The ends were cut back, 2 bases at V and 2 bases at J, with 13 bases in the middle. Germline lookup yields CDR1 MNHEY and CDR2 SMNVEV (reference sequence). The CDR3 reads CASSLVRGIPGANVLTF. The DNA of the CDR3 is TGTGCCAGCAGTTTAGTTCGAGGGATCCCTGGGGCCAACGTCCTGACTTTC.

The chain links TRBV7-2 to TRBJ1-2, with D possibly matching TRBD1 (6 bases). V was cut by 5 bases and J by 10 bases, with 23 bases left in between. Germline V gene data show CDR1 as SGHTA and CDR2 as FQGNSA. The CDR3 runs to 15 residues. CDR3 in amino acids: CASSTRGFLLGAYTF. For the CDR3, the DNA is TGTGCCAGCAGCACGAGAGGATTTCTCTTGGGGGCCTACACCTTC.

The CDR3 is CASSLEGRNTDTQYF. The CDR3 bases are TGTGCCAGCAGCTTAGAGGGCAGAAACACAGATACGCAGTATTTT. The chain carries TRBV7-3 and TRBJ2-3, with D tentatively TRBD2 (5 bases). This CDR3 has 15 amino acids. Germline-derived CDR1 and CDR2 are SGHTA and FQGTGA. With 2 bases removed from V and 2 bases from J, the gap between germline ends came to 11 bases.

The CDR3 reads CASSIDLGTGALEQYF. The CDR3 nucleotides are TGTGCCAGTAGTATCGACCTCGGGACAGGTGCGCTGGAGCAGTACTTC. J is TRBJ2-7 and V is TRBV19; 8 bases fit TRBD1. CDR1 LNHDA and CDR2 SQIVND come from the germline V gene (reference sequence). The CDR3 contains 16 residues. After removal of 3 bases from V and 7 bases from J, the junction contained 14 bases not matched to a gene. Looking up the rest from reference TRBV19 and TRBJ2-7 gives the full variable domain: DGGITQSPKYLFRKEGQNVTLSCEQNLNHDAMYWYRQDPGQGLRLIYYSQIVNDFQKGDIAEGYSVSREKKESFPLTVTSAQKNPTAFYLCASSIDLGTGALEQYFGPGTRLTVT.

J is TRBJ2-7 and V is TRBV7-9; TRBD1 aligns across 7 bases. This CDR3 has 13 amino acids. J lost 3 bases, V lost 10 bases, and 9 bases had no gene match. Germline CDR1 reads SEHNR; CDR2 reads FQNEAQ (reference sequence). In nucleotides, the CDR3 is TGTGCCACCACGACAGGGAACAACTACGAGCAGTACTTC. This encodes CATTTGNNYEQYF.

This chain connects TRBV28 to TRBJ2-2; TRBD2 is a possible D gene (5 bases). Looked up from germline, CDR1 is MDHEN and CDR2 is SYDVKM. Trimming left V 6 bases short and J 0 bases short, with 11 bases between. The CDR3 covers 15 residues. Written as DNA, the CDR3 is TGTGCCAGCAGAATTGCCGGGGCGAACACCGGGGAGCTGTTTTTT. It encodes CASRIAGANTGELFF.

The chain employs TRBV7-9 and TRBJ1-5, with D unresolved. CDR3 length: 12 amino acids. The V gene's germline CDR1 is SEHNR and CDR2 FQNEAQ (reference sequence). V lost 3 bases, J lost 5 bases, and 5 bases lay in between. Here the CDR3 DNA reads TGTGCCAGCAGCTTCGGGGATCAGCCCCAGCATTTT. Protein sequence: CASSFGDQPQHF.

This clone has only a few counts. V gene TRBV13 combines with J gene TRBJ1-1; D is unresolved. This CDR3 is built from 13 residues. CDR1 is PRHDT, CDR2 FYEKMQ, per germline (reference sequence). V lost 8 bases and J 0 bases, leaving 10 bases between the germline ends. The CDR3 nucleotides read TGTGCCAGCTCGTTATCTATGAACACTGAAGCTTTCTTT. Its protein product is CASSLSMNTEAFF.

The J gene is TRBJ2-5, the V gene TRBV19; 9 bases map to TRBD2. Looked up from germline, CDR1 is LNHDA and CDR2 is SQIVND (reference sequence). Losses at the gene ends were 4 bases for V and 2 bases for J; bases not matched to a gene: 8. CDR3 size: 16 residues. The CDR3 protein is CASSKLAGGIQETQYF. The CDR3 DNA reads TGTGCCAGTAGTAAGCTGGCGGGAGGGATTCAAGAGACCCAGTACTTC.

The genes are TRBV2 and TRBJ2-1; 9 nucleotides line up with TRBD2. V dropped 6 bases and J dropped 0; count of bases not matched to a gene: 0. The CDR3 is 14 amino acids. Germline CDR1 SNHLY, CDR2 FYNNEI. The CDR3 bases are TGTGCCAGCAGGACTAGCGGCTCCTACAATGAGCAGTTCTTC. Protein: CASRTSGSYNEQFF.

This chain's CDR3 is CAISKLLDTQYF. The CDR3 DNA reads as TGTGCCATTTCTAAACTACTAGATACGCAGTATTTT. The genes are TRBV10-3 and TRBJ2-3; no clear D gene. The CDR3 sequence is 12 residues long. V lost 9 bases, J lost 5 bases, and 12 bases lay in between. The germline V gene encodes CDR1 ENHRY and CDR2 SYGVKD.

The V and J genes are TRBV27 and TRBJ2-1, with 7 bases fitting TRBD2. CDR1 is MNHEY and CDR2 is SMNVEV in the germline V gene (reference sequence). The CDR3 extends over 14 amino acids. Trimming removed 4 bases from V and 9 bases from J; junction bases left unmatched: 9. The CDR3 spells CASSSRTRSGEQFF. The CDR3 coding sequence is TGTGCCAGCAGTTCCCGGACTAGGTCGGGTGAGCAGTTCTTC.

The chain links TRBV18 to TRBJ1-4; D unclear. V was trimmed by 3 bases and J by 3 bases, leaving 17 bases between them. CDR1 is KGHSH, CDR2 LQKENI, per germline. The CDR3 runs to 17 residues. The CDR3 region has the DNA TGTGCCAGCTCACCGTTTTTTTTGGGCTCGGCTAATGAAAAACTGTTTTTT. It is translated as CASSPFFLGSANEKLFF.

The chain employs TRBV18 and TRBJ2-3; 7 nucleotides match TRBD1. Trimming removed 3 bases from V and 2 bases from J; junction bases left unmatched: 2. This CDR3 contains 14 residues. Germline CDR1 and CDR2: KGHSH and LQKENI. Written as DNA, the CDR3 is TGTGCCAGCTCACCTGACAGGGACACAGATACGCAGTATTTT. This gives the protein CASSPDRDTDTQYF.

CDR3 DNA sequence: TGTGCCAGCAGCTCACTAGCGGGGGGCACAGATACGCAGTATTTT. Protein product: CASSSLAGGTDTQYF. The chain joins TRBV7-2 to TRBJ2-3; 11 nucleotides agree with TRBD2. V dropped 4 bases and J dropped 1; count of bases not matched to a gene: 1. The CDR3 runs to 15 residues. The germline V gene encodes CDR1 SGHTA and CDR2 FQGNSA. The entire variable domain, with the rest obtained from reference TRBV7-2 and TRBJ2-3, is as follows: GAGVSQSPSNKVTEKGKDVELRCDPISGHTALYWYRQSLGQGLEFLIYFQGNSAPDKSGLPSDRFSAERTGGSVSTLTIQRTQQEDSAVYLCASSSLAGGTDTQYFGPGTRLTVL.

Comment on this clone: A read error may account for a junction end that differs from germline. The chain uses TRBV11-2 and TRBJ2-7; 9 bases are shared with TRBD1. CDR3 size: 17 residues. CDR1 and CDR2 from the germline V gene are SGHAT and FQNNGV. The CDR3 DNA reads as TGTGCCAGCAGCTTAGACCCGCCGGGACAGGGATCCTTCGAGCAGTACTTC. It yields the protein CASSLDPPGQGSFEQYF. Looking up the rest from reference TRBV11-2 and TRBJ2-7 gives the full variable domain: EAGVAQSPRYKIIEKRQSVAFWCNPISGHATLYWYQQILGQGPKLLIQFQNNGVVDDSQLPKDRFSAERLKGVDSTLKIQPAKLEDSAVYLCASSLDPPGQGSFEQYFGPGTRLTVT.